This T cell receptor beta chain was captured in a study of shared clonotypes between healthy human individuals. Only in-frame clones appear in the TCRdb table, and some are missing; sequencing was by immunoSEQ multiplex PCR. The sample has approximately 1,000,000 clones; roughly 80% are singletons. The germline V gene has CDR1 MNHNS and CDR2 SASEGT. Trimming took 1 base from V and 4 from J; bases not matched to a gene: 6. This CDR3 contains 16 residues. The source is a man between 18 and 35 years old in good health. Some clones in this sample may be carry-over from other donors' samples. The sequenced sample consisted of memory CD4+ T cells from PBMCs. Subset here: CD45RA-negative fraction. J is TRBJ2-1 and V is TRBV6-1; 8 bases map to TRBD1. The chain's CDR3 is CASSEVGRGLYNEQFF. The CDR3 nucleotides are TGTGCCAGCAGTGAAGTGGGCAGGGGGCTGTACAATGAGCAGTTCTTC.